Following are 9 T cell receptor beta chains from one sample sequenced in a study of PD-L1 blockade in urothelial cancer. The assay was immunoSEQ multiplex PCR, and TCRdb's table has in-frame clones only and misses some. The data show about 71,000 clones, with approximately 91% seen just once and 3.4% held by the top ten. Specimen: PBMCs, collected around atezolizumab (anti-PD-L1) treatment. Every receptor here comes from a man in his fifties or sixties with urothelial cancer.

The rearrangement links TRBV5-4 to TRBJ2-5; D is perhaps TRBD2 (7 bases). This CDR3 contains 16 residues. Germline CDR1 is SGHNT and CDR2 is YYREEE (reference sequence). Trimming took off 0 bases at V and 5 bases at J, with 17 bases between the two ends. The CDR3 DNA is TGTGCCAGCAGCTTGGGAGGCGGGGGCAGGTTGGAGACCCAGTACTTC. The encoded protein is CASSLGGGGRLETQYF.

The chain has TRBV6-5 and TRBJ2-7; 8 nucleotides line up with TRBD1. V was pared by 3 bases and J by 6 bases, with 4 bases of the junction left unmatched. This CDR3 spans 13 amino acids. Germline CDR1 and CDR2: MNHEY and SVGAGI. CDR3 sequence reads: CASSYYRGSEQYF. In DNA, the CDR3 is TGTGCCAGCAGTTATTACAGGGGGAGCGAGCAGTACTTC.

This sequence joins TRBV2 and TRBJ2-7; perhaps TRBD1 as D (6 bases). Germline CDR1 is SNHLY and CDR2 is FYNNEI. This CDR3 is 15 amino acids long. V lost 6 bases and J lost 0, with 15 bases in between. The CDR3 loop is CASRGYRELSYEQYF. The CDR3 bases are TGTGCCAGCAGGGGTTACAGGGAGCTCTCCTACGAGCAGTACTTC.

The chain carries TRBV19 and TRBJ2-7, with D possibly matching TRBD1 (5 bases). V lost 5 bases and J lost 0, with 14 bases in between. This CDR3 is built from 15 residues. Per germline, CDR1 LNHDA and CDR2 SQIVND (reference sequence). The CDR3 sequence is CASSLTGIISYEQYF. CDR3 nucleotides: TGTGCCAGTAGTTTAACAGGTATAATCTCCTACGAGCAGTACTTC.

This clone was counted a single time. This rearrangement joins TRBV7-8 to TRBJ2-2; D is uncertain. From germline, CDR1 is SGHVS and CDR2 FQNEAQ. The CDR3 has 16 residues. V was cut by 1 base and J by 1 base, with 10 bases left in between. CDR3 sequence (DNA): TGTGCCAGCAGCTTAGGTCGCCGCGAGAACACCGGGGAGCTGTTTTTT. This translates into CASSLGRRENTGELFF.

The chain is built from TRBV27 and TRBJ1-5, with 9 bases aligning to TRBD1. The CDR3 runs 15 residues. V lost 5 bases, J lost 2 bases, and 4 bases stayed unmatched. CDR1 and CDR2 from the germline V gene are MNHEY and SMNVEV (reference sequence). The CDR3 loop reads CASSQRQGGNQPQHF. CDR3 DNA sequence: TGTGCCAGCAGTCAAAGACAGGGGGGCAATCAGCCCCAGCATTTT.

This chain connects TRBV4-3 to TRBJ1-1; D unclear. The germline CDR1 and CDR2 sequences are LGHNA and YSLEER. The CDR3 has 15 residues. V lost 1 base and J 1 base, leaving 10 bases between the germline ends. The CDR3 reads CASSQVLYGNTEAFF. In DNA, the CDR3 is TGCGCCAGCAGCCAAGTCTTGTACGGGAACACTGAAGCTTTCTTT.

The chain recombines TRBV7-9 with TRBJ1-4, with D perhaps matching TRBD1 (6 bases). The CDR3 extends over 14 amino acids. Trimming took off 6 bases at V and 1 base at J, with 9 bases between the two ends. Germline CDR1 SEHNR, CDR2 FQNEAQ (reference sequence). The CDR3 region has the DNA TGTGCCAGCAGGGTACAGGGAACTAATGAAAAACTGTTTTTT. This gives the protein CASRVQGTNEKLFF.

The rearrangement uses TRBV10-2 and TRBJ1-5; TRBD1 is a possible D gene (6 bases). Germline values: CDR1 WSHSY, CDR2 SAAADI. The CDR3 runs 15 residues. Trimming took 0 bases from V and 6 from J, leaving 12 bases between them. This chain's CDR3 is CASSESRGGGQPQHF. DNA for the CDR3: TGCGCCAGCAGTGAGTCGAGGGGGGGTGGTCAGCCCCAGCATTTT.